These 8 T cell receptor beta chains were sequenced from one sample in a study of T cell changes during pregnancy in multiple sclerosis. Assay used: immunoSEQ multiplex PCR; TCRdb lists only in-frame clones, some missing. Of about 64,000 clones in the sample, less than 95% were seen once. The sample in question was peripheral blood, obtained in the second trimester of pregnancy. The source is a female donor in good health, enrolled as a control in a pregnancy study.

The chain couples TRBV28 to TRBJ1-4, with TRBD1 identical over 10 bases. Trimming at V came to 6 bases and at J to 4 bases, leaving 17 bases not matched to a gene. In germline, CDR1 is MDHEN, CDR2 SYDVKM. This CDR3 is 19 amino acids long. This CDR3 reads CASRKLPGQGPVGNEKLFF. CDR3 in DNA: TGTGCCAGCAGAAAACTTCCGGGACAGGGGCCAGTGGGTAATGAAAAACTGTTTTTT.

The rearrangement joins TRBV6-5 to TRBJ1-2; D remains ambiguous. Germline V gene data show CDR1 as MNHEY and CDR2 as SVGAGI. V shed 7 bases and J shed 7 bases, with 13 bases lying between them. This CDR3 is built from 12 residues. Written as DNA, the CDR3 is TGTGCCAGCAACCCGGGAAAAGCTGGCTACACCTTC. Its translation is CASNPGKAGYTF.

The chain employs TRBV6-6 and TRBJ1-1; D unresolved. Germline loops: CDR1 MNHNY, CDR2 SVGAGI (reference sequence). V was trimmed by 0 bases and J by 12 bases, leaving 8 bases between them. The CDR3 runs to 11 residues. In nucleotides, the CDR3 is TGTGCCAGCAGTTACTCGGGCCTAACTTTCTTT. It encodes CASSYSGLTFF.

The chain has TRBV28 and TRBJ1-1; D gene uncertain. Deletions cut 3 bases from V and 1 base from J, with 3 bases between. The V gene's germline CDR1 is MDHEN and CDR2 SYDVKM. The CDR3 is 12 amino acids. The CDR3 spells CASSFGNTEAFF. The CDR3 DNA reads as TGTGCCAGCAGTTTCGGGAACACTGAAGCTTTCTTT.

The rearrangement links TRBV9 to TRBJ2-7, with 10 nucleotides matching TRBD1. CDR3 length: 12 residues. CDR1 and CDR2 (germline): SGDLS, YYNGEE. Trimming removed 7 bases from V and 6 bases from J; junction bases left unmatched: 4. The CDR3 sequence is CASGGQGGEQYF. As DNA, the CDR3 is TGTGCCAGCGGCGGACAGGGGGGCGAGCAGTACTTC.

The CDR3 DNA sequence: TGTGCCAGCAAGGGGCCGGGTGAGACCCAGTACTTC. It translates to CASKGPGETQYF. The V and J genes are TRBV2 and TRBJ2-5, with D tentatively TRBD1 (5 bases). V lost 7 bases, J lost 5 bases, and 11 bases lay in between. The germline gives CDR1 SNHLY, CDR2 FYNNEI. The CDR3 contains 12 residues.

This clone occurred once. The rearrangement links TRBV30 to TRBJ2-3, with 9 bases identical to TRBD2. The CDR3 sequence is 16 residues long. Germline values: CDR1 GTSNPN, CDR2 SVGIG (reference sequence). After removal of 1 base from V and 2 bases from J, the junction contained 7 bases not matched to a gene. In DNA form, the CDR3 reads TGTGCCTGGAGTGGGGCGGGGGGGCCGAACACAGATACGCAGTATTTT. This codes for CAWSGAGGPNTDTQYF.

The CDR3 region is CASSPTTGAEKLFF. CDR3 coding DNA: TGCGCCAGCAGCCCGACGACAGGAGCTGAAAAACTGTTTTTT. The genes are TRBV5-1 and TRBJ1-4; D may be TRBD1 (6 bases). V was cut by 4 bases and J by 7 bases, with 14 bases left in between. The germline V gene has CDR1 SGHRS and CDR2 YFSETQ. This CDR3 region has 14 residues.